What follows are 3 T cell receptor beta chains derived from one specimen sequenced in a study of blood T cell repertoires in COVID-19 (dated by TCRdb to 2020 to 2022). Library construction relied on the immunoSEQ multiplex PCR assay. TCRdb took this table from immuneACCESS and kept in-frame rearrangements with V and J called. Such tables lack part of the clones; where checked against another copy, unresolved V genes explain under half of the gap, and the rest is unexplained. Here the sample has approximately 350,000 clones; 65% to 85% occur a single time. Of the sample, 2.5% to 3% is held by the ten largest clones. The sample consisted of peripheral blood. Receptors originate from a man younger than 45 with active or convalescent COVID-19.

The chain couples TRBV9 to TRBJ2-7; 8 bases are a match to TRBD1. The CDR3 length is 14 residues. Germline values: CDR1 SGDLS, CDR2 YYNGEE. Trimming removed 3 bases from V and 4 bases from J; junction bases left unmatched: 6. The CDR3 coding sequence is TGTGCCAGCAGCGAGGGGACAGGCTATTACGAGCAGTACTTC. As protein: CASSEGTGYYEQYF.

This chain uses TRBV6-5 with TRBJ1-5, with TRBD1 matching 8 bases. The CDR3 has 15 residues. Looked up from germline, CDR1 is MNHEY and CDR2 is SVGAGI. The trim removed 6 bases at V and 4 bases at J, leaving 8 bases unmatched. The DNA for the CDR3 is TGTGCCAGCAGCCTGACAGGGGTTGGTAATCAGCCCCAGCATTTT. It specifies CASSLTGVGNQPQHF.

The genes are TRBV5-4 and TRBJ2-5; the match to TRBD2 covers 9 bases. The CDR3 has 16 amino acids. Germline lookup yields CDR1 SGHNT and CDR2 YYREEE (reference sequence). Unmatched junction bases numbered 9, after V lost 4 bases and J lost 2 bases. The CDR3 DNA is TGTGCCAGCAGCCGAGACTCTAGCGGGACTCAAGAGACCCAGTACTTC. Amino acid sequence: CASSRDSSGTQETQYF.